Below, 26 T cell receptor beta chains from the same sample are listed, as sequenced in a study of blood T cell repertoires in COVID-19. Using immunoSEQ multiplex PCR, the repertoire was profiled, and TCRdb retains in-frame clones only, with some absent. The data contain roughly 250,000 clones, about nine tenths of them singletons. The sample comprised PBMCs or T cells enriched from blood (not recorded which). The receptors derive from a woman aged 25-40 years with acute COVID-19.

CDR3 DNA: TGTGCCAGAAGCTCAGCGATGGCTGCGAATCAGCCCCAGCATTTT. Its translation: CARSSAMAANQPQHF. The chain employs TRBV5-3 and TRBJ1-5; D unclear. TRBV5-3 is flagged as an ORF with uncertain function. With 3 bases removed from V and 4 bases from J, the gap between germline ends came to 14 bases. The CDR3 loop spans 15 amino acids.

The V gene is TRBV29-1, the J gene TRBJ2-1; TRBD2 agrees at 10 bases. Germline-derived CDR1 and CDR2 are SQVTM and ANQGSEA. The V and J ends lost 7 bases and 5 bases, in that order; junction bases with no gene match: 8. CDR3 length equals 14 residues. CDR3 DNA sequence: TGCAGCGCCCGAGTCCTAGCGGGGGACAATGAGCAGTTCTTC. It is translated as CSARVLAGDNEQFF.

This chain uses TRBV19 with TRBJ1-5; D uncertain. CDR1 and CDR2 (germline): LNHDA, SQIVND (reference sequence). CDR3 size: 14 residues. V was pared by 7 bases and J by 4 bases, with 14 bases between. This CDR3 is CASNPSVRNQPQHF. CDR3 DNA sequence: TGTGCCAGTAATCCTTCAGTCAGAAATCAGCCCCAGCATTTT.

This chain uses TRBV7-6 with TRBJ1-4, with D possibly being TRBD1 (6 bases). The CDR3 is 14 residues long. Germline V gives CDR1 SGHVS, CDR2 FNYEAQ. V was clipped by 0 bases and J by 8 bases, with 10 bases between them. The CDR3 region is CASSLARGNEKLFF. CDR3 in DNA: TGTGCCAGCAGCTTAGCCAGGGGTAACGAAAAACTGTTTTTT. Looking up the rest from reference TRBV7-6 and TRBJ1-4 gives the full variable domain: GAGVSQSPRYKVTKRGQDVALRCDPISGHVSLYWYRQALGQGPEFLTYFNYEAQQDKSGLPNDRFSAERPEGSISTLTIQRTEQRDSAMYRCASSLARGNEKLFFGSGTQLSVL.

This clone came up a few times. The chain employs TRBV7-8 and TRBJ2-2, with 11 bases matching TRBD1. Germline V lookup: CDR1 SGHVS, CDR2 FQNEAQ. V gave up 4 bases and J gave up 4 bases; unmatched junction bases: 2. CDR3 length: 15 residues. The CDR3 sequence: CASSSDRGRTGELFF. For the CDR3, the DNA is TGTGCCAGCAGCTCGGACAGGGGGCGCACCGGGGAGCTGTTTTTT.

V and J are TRBV5-8 and TRBJ2-1; TRBD2 matches at 9 bases. The CDR3 has 15 residues. The V and J ends lost 0 bases and 6 bases, in that order; junction bases with no gene match: 4. The germline V gene has CDR1 SGHTS and CDR2 YDEGEE. CDR3 DNA sequence: TGTGCCAGCAGCTTGGTGGCGGGAGGGCGCAATGAGCAGTTCTTC. Residues: CASSLVAGGRNEQFF.

The CDR3 loop reads CASIEIGEGQYF. CDR3 nucleotides: TGTGCCAGCATCGAGATAGGGGAAGGGCAGTACTTC. The chain is built from TRBV6-5 and TRBJ2-7, with D maybe TRBD1 (5 bases). V was pared by 7 bases and J by 9 bases, with 16 bases between. Looked up from germline, CDR1 is MNHEY and CDR2 is SVGAGI. CDR3 length equals 12 residues.

The gene calls are TRBV14 and TRBJ2-3; 8 bases align to TRBD2. Germline lookup yields CDR1 SGHDN and CDR2 FVKESK. The junction had 12 bases not matched to a gene; V was cut back by 5 bases and J by 2 bases. The CDR3 runs 17 residues. CDR3 in DNA: TGTGCCAGCAGCTTCGTGGCGGGAGGTCGGGTCACAGATACGCAGTATTTT. Its translation is CASSFVAGGRVTDTQYF.

The V call is TRBV24-1, the J call TRBJ2-1, with D perhaps TRBD1 (6 bases). The CDR3 runs 17 residues. Trimming cost V 0 bases and J 5 bases, with 16 bases left between them. Germline CDR1 reads KGHDR; CDR2 reads SFDVKD. The CDR3 here is CATSDLTPLQGNNEQFF. The CDR3, as DNA: TGTGCCACCAGTGATTTGACTCCCCTACAGGGAAACAATGAGCAGTTCTTC.

Only a few counts were recorded for this clone. The V call is TRBV6-2 or TRBV6-3, the J call TRBJ1-5; D ambiguous. CDR3 length: 13 amino acids. Trimming took off 6 bases at V and 6 bases at J, with 12 bases between the two ends. Germline CDR1 is MNHEY and CDR2 is SVGEGT. The CDR3 nucleotides are TGTGCCAGCAGCCGATTCGGGGTTCAGCCCCAGCATTTT. This gives the protein CASSRFGVQPQHF.

This clone was counted a few times. This chain joins TRBV7-9 and TRBJ1-3, with D unresolved. In germline, CDR1 is SEHNR, CDR2 FQNEAQ (reference sequence). The CDR3 is 14 residues long. V was clipped by 8 bases and J by 1 base, with 12 bases between them. CDR3 nucleotide sequence: TGTGCCAGCGACGAGGCAGTGTCTGGAAACACCATATATTTT. Its translation: CASDEAVSGNTIYF.

The chain links TRBV5-1 to TRBJ2-7, with TRBD1 identical over 7 bases. CDR3 length equals 15 residues. CDR1 SGHRS and CDR2 YFSETQ come from the germline V gene. Losses at the gene ends were 0 bases for V and 3 bases for J; bases not matched to a gene: 6. CDR3 sequence reads: CASSLAPGQSYEQYF. In DNA, the CDR3 is TGCGCCAGCAGCTTGGCTCCGGGACAGAGCTACGAGCAGTACTTC.

This clone was found once. This rearrangement joins TRBV3-1 (or the pseudogene TRBV3-2) to TRBJ1-6, with D tentatively TRBD1 (6 bases). Germline assignment: CDR1 LGHDT and CDR2 YNNKEL (reference sequence). The CDR3 has 14 residues. Trimming removed 4 bases from V and 7 bases from J, with 11 bases in between. The CDR3 spells CASSPPGQNSPLHF. CDR3 DNA: TGTGCCAGCAGCCCGCCGGGACAAAATTCACCCCTCCACTTT.

The chain is built from TRBV18 and TRBJ1-5; D gene unclear. The CDR3 is made up of 14 amino acids. V dropped 3 bases and J dropped 5 bases, with 11 bases sitting between them. Germline CDR1 and CDR2: KGHSH and LQKENI. CDR3 nucleotide sequence: TGTGCCAGCTCACCCGGAGTCGGAGATCAGCCCCAGCATTTT. Its translation is CASSPGVGDQPQHF.

The J gene is TRBJ2-2, the V gene TRBV6-5; TRBD2 matches 9 bases. V shed 8 bases, J shed 4 bases, and the junction held 8 bases outside the gene matches. The length of the CDR3 is 15 residues. Per germline, CDR1 MNHEY and CDR2 SVGAGI. This CDR3 reads CASSYASGITGELFF. Written as DNA, the CDR3 is TGTGCCAGCTCTTATGCTAGCGGGATCACCGGGGAGCTGTTTTTT.

The V gene is TRBV18, the J gene TRBJ1-5; no clear D. Germline values: CDR1 KGHSH, CDR2 LQKENI. CDR3 length: 17 amino acids. V was clipped by 2 bases and J by 4 bases, with 18 bases between them. The CDR3 region has the DNA TGTGCCAGCTCACCAGGGAACGTTCAGCGGAAGAATCAGCCCCAGCATTTT. This encodes CASSPGNVQRKNQPQHF. Filled out from reference TRBV18 and TRBJ1-5, the complete variable domain reads NAGVMQNPRHLVRRRGQEARLRCSPMKGHSHVYWYRQLPEEGLKFMVYLQKENIIDESGMPKERFSAEFPKEGPSILRIQQVVRGDSAAYFCASSPGNVQRKNQPQHFGDGTRLSIL.

In regard to this clone: Distinct nucleotide sequences in the sample also encode this CDR3. V is TRBV6-5 and J is TRBJ1-5; D is possibly TRBD1 (6 bases). CDR1 and CDR2 (germline): MNHEY, SVGAGI. The CDR3 spans 15 residues. V dropped 2 bases and J dropped 1 base, with 9 bases sitting between them. The DNA for the CDR3 is TGTGCCAGCAGTTACGGGACACCGAGCAATCAGCCCCAGCATTTT. Translating it yields CASSYGTPSNQPQHF.

This clone was counted between two and nine times. V gene TRBV10-3 combines with J gene TRBJ2-2, with 8 nucleotides matching TRBD1. V was pared by 2 bases and J by 1 base, with 0 bases of the junction left unmatched. Per the germline V gene, CDR1 is ENHRY and CDR2 is SYGVKD. The CDR3 is 15 residues long. CDR3 sequence: CAISEGTGNTGELFF. DNA for the CDR3: TGTGCCATCAGTGAGGGGACAGGGAACACCGGGGAGCTGTTTTTT.

This sequence joins TRBV2 and TRBJ1-5; D possibly corresponds to TRBD1 (6 bases). Germline CDR1 is SNHLY and CDR2 is FYNNEI. Trimming took 8 bases from V and 4 from J, leaving 15 bases between them. The CDR3 is 14 amino acids. In DNA, the CDR3 is TGTGCCAGCTCCCCGACAGGCAGAAATCAGCCCCAGCATTTT. Its translation is CASSPTGRNQPQHF. The full variable domain, with the rest looked up from reference TRBV2 and TRBJ1-5, is EPEVTQTPSHQVTQMGQEVILRCVPISNHLYFYWYRQILGQKVEFLVSFYNNEISEKSEIFDDQFSVERPDGSNFTLKIRSTKLEDSAMYFCASSPTGRNQPQHFGDGTRLSIL.

This clone was found once. The chain links TRBV5-1 to TRBJ2-7; 9 bases are shared with TRBD1. Germline V lookup: CDR1 SGHRS, CDR2 YFSETQ. The J segment lost 2 bases and the V segment lost 3 bases, leaving 6 bases of the junction unmatched. The CDR3 loop spans 15 amino acids. CDR3 in amino acids: CASSSAGTGPYEQYF. DNA of the CDR3: TGCGCCAGCAGCTCGGCCGGGACAGGGCCCTACGAGCAGTACTTC.

This clone was observed a single time. V usage is TRBV10-2 and J usage is TRBJ1-6; 7 bases match TRBD1. The ends lost 2 bases at V and 7 bases at J; junction bases unmatched: 8. Per the germline V gene, CDR1 is WSHSY and CDR2 is SAAADI. This CDR3 comprises 16 residues. CDR3 protein: CASSETPGGRNSPLHF. The CDR3 DNA is TGCGCCAGCAGTGAGACCCCAGGGGGAAGGAATTCACCCCTCCACTTT.

DNA for the CDR3: TGTGCCAGCAGTCCCAGGGGGCTGGGCGTTAATGAGCAGTTCTTC. Residues: CASSPRGLGVNEQFF. This chain links TRBV27 with TRBJ2-1; TRBD1 matches at 8 bases. V lost 5 bases, J lost 7 bases, and 10 bases stayed unmatched. The CDR3 loop spans 15 amino acids. Per the germline V gene, CDR1 is MNHEY and CDR2 is SMNVEV (reference sequence).

The chain uses TRBV5-6 and TRBJ2-5, with 7 nucleotides matching TRBD1. The CDR3 is 17 amino acids. Losses at the gene ends were 4 bases for V and 3 bases for J; bases not matched to a gene: 15. Per the germline V gene, CDR1 is SGHDT and CDR2 is YYEEEE. CDR3 residues: CASSTGPAGGRKETQYF. The CDR3 DNA follows: TGTGCCAGCAGCACCGGTCCGGCAGGGGGAAGGAAAGAGACCCAGTACTTC. The full variable domain, in which reference TRBV5-6 and TRBJ2-5 provide the parts outside the CDR3, is DAGVTQSPTHLIKTRGQQVTLRCSPKSGHDTVSWYQQALGQGPQFIFQYYEEEERQRGNFPDRFSGHQFPNYSSELNVNALLLGDSALYLCASSTGPAGGRKETQYFGPGTRLLVL.

The chain carries TRBV7-2 and TRBJ2-5, with 7 bases fitting TRBD2. Unmatched junction bases numbered 6, after V lost 6 bases and J lost 5 bases. Germline V gives CDR1 SGHTA, CDR2 FQGNSA. The CDR3 has 13 residues. Here the CDR3 reads CASRAGVAETQYF. CDR3 sequence (DNA): TGTGCCAGCAGGGCGGGAGTGGCGGAGACCCAGTACTTC.

The rearrangement links TRBV6-5 to TRBJ1-5; D is possibly TRBD1 (6 bases). This CDR3 is built from 14 residues. Germline V lookup: CDR1 MNHEY, CDR2 SVGAGI. V dropped 6 bases and J dropped 6 bases, with 15 bases sitting between them. The CDR3 DNA is TGTGCCAGCAGAAGACAGGTCCTGGGTCAGCCCCAGCATTTT. Its protein is CASRRQVLGQPQHF.

This rearrangement joins TRBV29-1 to TRBJ2-7; TRBD2 matches at 7 bases. Trimming at V came to 7 bases and at J to 0 bases, leaving 9 bases not matched to a gene. Germline-derived CDR1 and CDR2 are SQVTM and ANQGSEA. CDR3 length equals 14 residues. The CDR3 is CSASAGTNSYEQYF. The DNA of the CDR3 is TGCAGCGCCTCGGCCGGGACTAACTCCTACGAGCAGTACTTC.